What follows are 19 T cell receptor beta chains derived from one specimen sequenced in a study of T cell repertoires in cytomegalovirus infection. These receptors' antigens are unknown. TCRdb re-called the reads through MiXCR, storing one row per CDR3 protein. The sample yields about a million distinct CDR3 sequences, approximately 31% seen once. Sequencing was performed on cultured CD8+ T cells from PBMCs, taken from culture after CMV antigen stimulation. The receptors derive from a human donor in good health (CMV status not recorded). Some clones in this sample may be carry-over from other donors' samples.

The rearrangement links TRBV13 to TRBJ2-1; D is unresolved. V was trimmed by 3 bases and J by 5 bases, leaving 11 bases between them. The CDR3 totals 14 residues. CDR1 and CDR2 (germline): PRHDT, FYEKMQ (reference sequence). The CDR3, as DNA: TGTGCCAGCAGCTTCGGCAGAAAACACAATGAGCAGTTCTTC. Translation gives CASSFGRKHNEQFF.

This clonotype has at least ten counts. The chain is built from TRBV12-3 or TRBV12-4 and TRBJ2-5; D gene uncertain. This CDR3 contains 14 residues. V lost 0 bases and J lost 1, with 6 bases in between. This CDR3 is CASSLAGPQETQYF. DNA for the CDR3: TGTGCCAGCAGTTTAGCCGGCCCCCAAGAGACCCAGTACTTC.

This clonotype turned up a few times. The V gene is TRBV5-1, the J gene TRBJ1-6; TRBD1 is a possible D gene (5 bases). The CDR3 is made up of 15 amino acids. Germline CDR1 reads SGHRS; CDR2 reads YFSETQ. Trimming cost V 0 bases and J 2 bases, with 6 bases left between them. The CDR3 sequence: CASSLEGAYNSPLHF. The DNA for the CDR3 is TGCGCCAGCAGCTTGGAAGGGGCCTATAATTCACCCCTCCACTTT.

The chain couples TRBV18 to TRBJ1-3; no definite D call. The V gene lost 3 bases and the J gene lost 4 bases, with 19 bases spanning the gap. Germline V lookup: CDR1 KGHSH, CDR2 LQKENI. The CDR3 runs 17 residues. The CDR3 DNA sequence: TGTGCCAGCTCACCTCGTCGGCTAAGTCCGGCGGGAAACACCATATATTTT. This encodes CASSPRRLSPAGNTIYF.

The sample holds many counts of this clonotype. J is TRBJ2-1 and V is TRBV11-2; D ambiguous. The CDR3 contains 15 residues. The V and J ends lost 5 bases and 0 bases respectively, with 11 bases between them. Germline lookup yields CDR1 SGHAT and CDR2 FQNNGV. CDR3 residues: CASSLIISSYNEQFF. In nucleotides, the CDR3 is TGTGCCAGCAGCCTAATCATCAGCTCCTACAATGAGCAGTTCTTC.

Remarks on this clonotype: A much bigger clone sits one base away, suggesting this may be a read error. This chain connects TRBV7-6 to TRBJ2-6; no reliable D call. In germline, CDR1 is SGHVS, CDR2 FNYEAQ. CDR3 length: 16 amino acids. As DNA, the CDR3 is TGTGTCAGCAGCTTAGGCCCCGGAGCTGGGGCCAACGTCCTGACTTTC. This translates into CVSSLGPGAGANVLTF.

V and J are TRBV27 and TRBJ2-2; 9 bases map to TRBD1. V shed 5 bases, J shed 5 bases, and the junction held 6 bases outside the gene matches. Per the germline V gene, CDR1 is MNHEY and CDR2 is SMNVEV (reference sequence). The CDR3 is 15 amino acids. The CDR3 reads CASSPRDRETGELFF. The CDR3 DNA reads TGTGCCAGCAGTCCCCGGGACAGGGAAACCGGGGAGCTGTTTTTT.

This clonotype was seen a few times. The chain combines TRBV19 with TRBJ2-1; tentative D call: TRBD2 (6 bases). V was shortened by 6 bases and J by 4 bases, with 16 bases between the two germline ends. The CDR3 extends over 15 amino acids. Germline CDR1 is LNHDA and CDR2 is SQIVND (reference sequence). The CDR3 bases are TGTGCCAGTAGGACCCGGGACTCGCGTTACAATGAGCAGTTCTTC. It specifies CASRTRDSRYNEQFF. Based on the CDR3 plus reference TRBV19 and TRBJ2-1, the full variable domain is DGGITQSPKYLFRKEGQNVTLSCEQNLNHDAMYWYRQDPGQGLRLIYYSQIVNDFQKGDIAEGYSVSREKKESFPLTVTSAQKNPTAFYLCASRTRDSRYNEQFFGPGTRLTVL.

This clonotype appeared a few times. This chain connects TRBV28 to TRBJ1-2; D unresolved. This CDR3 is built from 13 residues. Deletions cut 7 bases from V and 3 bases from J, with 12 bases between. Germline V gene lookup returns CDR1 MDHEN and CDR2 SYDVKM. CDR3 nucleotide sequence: TGTGCCAGCACGGCTCTGGGATACTATGGCTACACCTTC. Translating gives CASTALGYYGYTF.

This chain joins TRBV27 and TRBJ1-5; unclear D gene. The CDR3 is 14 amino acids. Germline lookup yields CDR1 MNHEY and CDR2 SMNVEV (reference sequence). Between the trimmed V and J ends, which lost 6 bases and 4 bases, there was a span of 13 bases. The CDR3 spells CASRPLGSNQPQHF. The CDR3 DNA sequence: TGTGCCAGCAGACCTCTCGGGAGTAATCAGCCCCAGCATTTT.

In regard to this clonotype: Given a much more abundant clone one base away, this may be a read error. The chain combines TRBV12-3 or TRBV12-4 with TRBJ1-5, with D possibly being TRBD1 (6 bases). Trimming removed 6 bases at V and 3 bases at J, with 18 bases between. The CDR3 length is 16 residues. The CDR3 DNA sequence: TGTGCCAGCAGCATTGGCTCGGGGGCGAACAATCAGCCCCAGCATTTT. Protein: CASSIGSGANNQPQHF.

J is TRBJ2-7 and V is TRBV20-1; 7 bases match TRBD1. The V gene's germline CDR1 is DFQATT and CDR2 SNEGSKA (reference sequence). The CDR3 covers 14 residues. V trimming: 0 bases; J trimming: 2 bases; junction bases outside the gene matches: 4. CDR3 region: CSARDRGQAYEQYF. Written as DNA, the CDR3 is TGCAGTGCTAGAGATAGAGGACAGGCCTACGAGCAGTACTTC.

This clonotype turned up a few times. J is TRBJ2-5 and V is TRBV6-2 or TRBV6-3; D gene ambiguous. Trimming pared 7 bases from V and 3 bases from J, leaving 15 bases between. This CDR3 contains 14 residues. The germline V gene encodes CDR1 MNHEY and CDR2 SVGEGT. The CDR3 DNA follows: TGTGCCAGCACCTTATCCCTAAGGGAAGAGACCCAGTACTTC. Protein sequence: CASTLSLREETQYF.

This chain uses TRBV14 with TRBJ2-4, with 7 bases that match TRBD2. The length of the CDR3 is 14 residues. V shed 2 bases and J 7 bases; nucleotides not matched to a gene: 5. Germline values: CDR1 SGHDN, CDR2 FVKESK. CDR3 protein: CASSQFRGENIQYF. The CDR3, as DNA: TGTGCCAGCAGCCAATTTCGGGGGGAGAACATTCAGTACTTC.

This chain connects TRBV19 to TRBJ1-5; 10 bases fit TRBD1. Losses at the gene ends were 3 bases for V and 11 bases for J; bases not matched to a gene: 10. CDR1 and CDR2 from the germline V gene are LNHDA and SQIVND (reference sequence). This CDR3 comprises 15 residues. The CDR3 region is CASSMGTGASGTQHF. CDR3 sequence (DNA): TGTGCCAGTAGTATGGGGACAGGGGCGTCCGGGACCCAGCATTTT.

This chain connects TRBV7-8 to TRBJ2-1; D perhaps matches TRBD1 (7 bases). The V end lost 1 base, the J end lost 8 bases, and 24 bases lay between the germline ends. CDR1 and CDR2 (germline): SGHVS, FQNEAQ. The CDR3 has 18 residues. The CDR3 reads CASSLEFWGDRNDHEQFF. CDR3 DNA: TGTGCCAGCAGCTTAGAGTTTTGGGGGGACAGAAATGACCATGAGCAGTTCTTC.

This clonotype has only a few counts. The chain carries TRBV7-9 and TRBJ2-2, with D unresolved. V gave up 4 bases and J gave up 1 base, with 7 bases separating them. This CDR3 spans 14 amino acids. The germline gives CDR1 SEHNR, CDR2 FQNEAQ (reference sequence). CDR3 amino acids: CASSSNRNTGELFF. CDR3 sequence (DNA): TGTGCCAGCAGCTCCAATCGGAACACCGGGGAGCTGTTTTTT.

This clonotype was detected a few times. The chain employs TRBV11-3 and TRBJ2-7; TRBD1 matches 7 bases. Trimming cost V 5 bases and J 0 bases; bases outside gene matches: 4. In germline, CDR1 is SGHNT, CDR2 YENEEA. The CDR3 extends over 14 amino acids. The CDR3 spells CASSLGQASYEQYV. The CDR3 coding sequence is TGTGCCAGCAGCCTAGGACAGGCCTCCTACGAGCAGTACGTC.

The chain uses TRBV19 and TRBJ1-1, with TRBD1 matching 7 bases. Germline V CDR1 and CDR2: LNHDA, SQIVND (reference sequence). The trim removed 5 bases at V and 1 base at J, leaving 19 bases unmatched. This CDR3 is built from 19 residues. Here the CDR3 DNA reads TGTGCCAGTAGTCCCCACAACCTCGACAGGGAGCAGAGGAACACTGAAGCTTTCTTT. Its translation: CASSPHNLDREQRNTEAFF.